This T cell receptor (beta chain) originates from a study of CD8 T cells in ankylosing spondylitis. Findings and caveats of the study: Among TCR beta sequences, a motif of eight highly homologous variants appeared characteristic of ankylosing spondylitis blood.

TCRdb processed the 5' RACE reads anew with MiXCR; each CDR3 protein has one entry. The sample has 500,000 or so distinct CDR3 sequences; 5.3% are singletons. At least ten counts were recorded for this clonotype. The antigen is undetermined. Trimming took off 4 bases at V and 4 bases at J, with 10 bases between the two ends. Germline CDR1 reads MNHEY; CDR2 reads SMNVEV (reference sequence). The CDR3 is 13 amino acids. J is TRBJ2-5 and V is TRBV27, with D possibly matching TRBD2 (6 bases). Sequenced sample: blood, either unsorted or a sorted T cell fraction (not recorded which). The TCR was taken from a male donor with ankylosing spondylitis. CDR3 sequence reads: CASSYPGGETQYF. The CDR3 DNA reads TGTGCCAGCAGTTACCCCGGGGGAGAGACCCAGTACTTC.